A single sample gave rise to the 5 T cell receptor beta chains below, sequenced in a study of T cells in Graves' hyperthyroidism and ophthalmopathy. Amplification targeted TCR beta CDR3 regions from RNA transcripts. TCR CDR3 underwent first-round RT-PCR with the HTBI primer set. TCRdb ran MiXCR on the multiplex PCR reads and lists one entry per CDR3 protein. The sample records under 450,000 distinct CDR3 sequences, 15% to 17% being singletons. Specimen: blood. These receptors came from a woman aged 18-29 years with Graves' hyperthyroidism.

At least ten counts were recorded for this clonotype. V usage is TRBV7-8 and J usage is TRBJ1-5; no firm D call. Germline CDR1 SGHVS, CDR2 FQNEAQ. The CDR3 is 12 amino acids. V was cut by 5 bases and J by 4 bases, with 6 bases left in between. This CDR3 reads CASSPTNQPQHF. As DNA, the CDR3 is TGTGCCAGCAGCCCGACAAATCAGCCCCAGCATTTT.

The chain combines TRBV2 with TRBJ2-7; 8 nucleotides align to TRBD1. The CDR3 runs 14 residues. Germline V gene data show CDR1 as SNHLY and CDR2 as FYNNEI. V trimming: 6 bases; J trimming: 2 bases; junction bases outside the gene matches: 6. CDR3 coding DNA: TGTGCCAGCAGCGGGGACAGGCTGGCCTACGAGCAGTACTTC. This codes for CASSGDRLAYEQYF. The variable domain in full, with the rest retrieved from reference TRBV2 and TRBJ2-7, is EPEVTQTPSHQVTQMGQEVILRCVPISNHLYFYWYRQILGQKVEFLVSFYNNEISEKSEIFDDQFSVERPDGSNFTLKIRSTKLEDSAMYFCASSGDRLAYEQYFGPGTRLTVT.

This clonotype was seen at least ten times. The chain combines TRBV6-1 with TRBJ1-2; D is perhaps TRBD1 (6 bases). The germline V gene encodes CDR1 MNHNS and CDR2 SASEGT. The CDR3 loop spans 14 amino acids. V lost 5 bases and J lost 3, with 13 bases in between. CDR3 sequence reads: CASSSRGDDYGYTF. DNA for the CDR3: TGTGCCAGCAGTTCCAGGGGAGATGACTATGGCTACACCTTC.

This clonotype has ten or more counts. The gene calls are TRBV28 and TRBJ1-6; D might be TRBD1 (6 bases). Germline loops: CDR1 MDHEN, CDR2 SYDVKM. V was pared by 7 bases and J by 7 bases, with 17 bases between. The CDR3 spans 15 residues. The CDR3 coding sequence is TGTGCCAGCACCCCGACAGGAAGGAGGAATTCACCCCTCCACTTT. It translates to CASTPTGRRNSPLHF.

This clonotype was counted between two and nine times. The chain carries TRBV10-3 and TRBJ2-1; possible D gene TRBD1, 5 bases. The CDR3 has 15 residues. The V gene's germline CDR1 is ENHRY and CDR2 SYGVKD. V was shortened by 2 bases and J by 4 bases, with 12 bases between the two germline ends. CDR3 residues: CAISEGAQVYNEQFF. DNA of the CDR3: TGTGCCATCAGTGAGGGGGCCCAAGTTTACAATGAGCAGTTCTTC.